These 29 T cell receptor beta chains were sequenced from one sample in a study of OX40 agonist ivuxolimab in advanced cancers. This table comes from immunoSEQ multiplex PCR, and its TCRdb copy is limited to in-frame clones, with some not included. The sample has approximately 84,000 clones; 80% to 90% are singletons. The sequencing used CD4+ or CD8+ T cells sorted from blood, collected in a trial of the OX40 agonist ivuxolimab. The receptors originated from an adult with an advanced solid tumor such as melanoma, head and neck, liver or kidney cancer.

J is TRBJ2-5 and V is TRBV6-1, with a weak D call TRBD2 (5 bases). This CDR3 region has 13 residues. V lost 4 bases to trimming and J lost 2 bases, with 8 bases between them. From germline, CDR1 is MNHNS and CDR2 SASEGT. The CDR3 DNA is TGTGCCAGCAGTGGAAGCGGACAAGAGACCCAGTACTTC. Its protein product is CASSGSGQETQYF.

The V and J genes are TRBV6-1 and TRBJ1-5; D is possibly TRBD1 (5 bases). Germline CDR1 is MNHNS and CDR2 is SASEGT. V lost 5 bases to trimming and J lost 0 bases, with 11 bases between them. CDR3 size: 15 residues. DNA for the CDR3: TGTGCCAGCAGTTTTCAGGGTAATAGCAATCAGCCCCAGCATTTT. This encodes CASSFQGNSNQPQHF.

The DNA of the CDR3 is TGTGCCAGCAGTGAGGATAAACTTTCAGGGGAGCAGTTCTTC. Translation: CASSEDKLSGEQFF. The chain combines TRBV2 with TRBJ2-1, with D possibly matching TRBD1 (5 bases). CDR1 is SNHLY and CDR2 is FYNNEI in the germline V gene. The ends were cut back, 3 bases at V and 10 bases at J, with 16 bases in the middle. This CDR3 spans 14 amino acids.

In its sample, this clone was seen a few times. CDR3 coding DNA: TGTGCCAGCAGCCCAGGACAGGTGCCCTACGAGCAGTACTTC. It codes for CASSPGQVPYEQYF. The rearrangement uses TRBV14 and TRBJ2-7; 7 bases are a match to TRBD1. The CDR3 runs 14 residues. Germline V gene data show CDR1 as SGHDN and CDR2 as FVKESK. V lost 4 bases, J lost 2 bases, and 5 bases stayed unmatched.

The V call is TRBV14, the J call TRBJ1-4, with 8 bases identical to TRBD1. J gave up 8 bases and V 4 bases, and 9 bases lay outside the gene matches. Looked up from germline, CDR1 is SGHDN and CDR2 is FVKESK. This CDR3 is built from 15 residues. The CDR3 region has the DNA TGTGCCAGCAGCCTGGGACAGGAAGTAAGGGAAAAACTGTTTTTT. Translation: CASSLGQEVREKLFF.

The chain couples TRBV28 to TRBJ2-7, with D perhaps being TRBD1 or TRBD2 (5 bases each). Trimming took 2 bases from V and 7 from J, leaving 15 bases between them. The CDR3 spans 14 residues. Germline V gene sequence: CDR1 MDHEN, CDR2 SYDVKM. CDR3 sequence: CASSLDRGVGEQYF. The CDR3 DNA reads TGTGCCAGCAGTTTAGACAGAGGGGTGGGTGAGCAGTACTTC.

The V gene is TRBV6-5, the J gene TRBJ1-2; weak D call: TRBD1 (6 bases). The CDR3 length is 15 residues. Deletions cut 0 bases from V and 6 bases from J, with 14 bases between. The germline CDR1 and CDR2 sequences are MNHEY and SVGAGI. The DNA of the CDR3 is TGTGCCAGCAGTTACTCGAGGGCGGGGGCGGATGGCTACACCTTC. It yields the protein CASSYSRAGADGYTF.

The J gene is TRBJ1-2, the V gene TRBV6-1, with D perhaps TRBD1 (5 bases). Trimming shortened V by 1 base and J by 8 bases, and 8 bases separated the two germline ends. In germline, CDR1 is MNHNS, CDR2 SASEGT. The CDR3 totals 12 residues. CDR3 sequence (DNA): TGTGCCAGCAGTGAAGAGTGGGACGGCTACACCTTC. Translating it yields CASSEEWDGYTF.

The chain employs TRBV9 and TRBJ1-2, with TRBD1 as a possible D gene (5 bases). V lost 3 bases, J lost 8 bases, and 17 bases lay in between. CDR3 length: 14 residues. Germline values: CDR1 SGDLS, CDR2 YYNGEE. This CDR3 reads CASSEDITASGYTF. The CDR3 DNA follows: TGTGCCAGCAGCGAGGACATCACTGCGAGCGGCTACACCTTC.

The chain has TRBV18 and TRBJ2-7, with 11 bases aligning to TRBD1. The CDR3 sequence is 15 residues long. J lost 5 bases, V lost 5 bases, and 8 bases had no gene match. Germline V gives CDR1 KGHSH, CDR2 LQKENI. The CDR3 nucleotides read TGTGCCAGCTCAAACACGGGACAGGGGGTCCACGAGCAGTACTTC. Translation gives CASSNTGQGVHEQYF.

V is TRBV2 and J is TRBJ2-3, with D unresolved. In germline, CDR1 is SNHLY, CDR2 FYNNEI. With 10 bases removed from V and 2 bases from J, the gap between germline ends came to 10 bases. The CDR3 loop spans 12 amino acids. Written as DNA, the CDR3 is TGTGCCACCCAGGAGCTCACAGATACGCAGTATTTT. Translated: CATQELTDTQYF.

The chain's CDR3 is CASSQGPISKGNTEAFF. The CDR3 DNA sequence: TGTGCCAGCAGCCAGGGACCCATATCGAAGGGGAACACTGAAGCTTTCTTT. The rearrangement uses TRBV4-2 and TRBJ1-1; TRBD1 might be the D (5 bases). Trimming removed 3 bases at V and 1 base at J, with 18 bases between. Germline CDR1 is LGHNA and CDR2 is YNFKEQ. CDR3 length: 17 amino acids.

The gene calls are TRBV11-3 and TRBJ2-1; D is perhaps TRBD1 (5 bases). Germline CDR1 SGHNT, CDR2 YENEEA. The CDR3 runs 15 residues. Trimming removed 5 bases at V and 0 bases at J, with 11 bases between. Written as DNA, the CDR3 is TGTGCCAGCAGCCCAGGGCGGAGCTCCTACAATGAGCAGTTCTTC. It encodes CASSPGRSSYNEQFF.

This rearrangement joins TRBV5-4 to TRBJ2-1; 7 positions match TRBD1. Germline V gene sequence: CDR1 SGHNT, CDR2 YYREEE (reference sequence). The CDR3 is 16 amino acids. After removal of 5 bases from V and 5 bases from J, the junction contained 13 bases not matched to a gene. CDR3 nucleotide sequence: TGTGCCAGCAGATTAAACCCCTGGACAGGCGACAATGAGCAGTTCTTC. The encoded protein is CASRLNPWTGDNEQFF.

J is TRBJ1-1 and V is TRBV5-4; 11 nucleotides align to TRBD1. The J segment lost 4 bases and the V segment lost 3 bases, leaving 8 bases of the junction unmatched. The CDR3 totals 16 residues. The germline CDR1 and CDR2 sequences are SGHNT and YYREEE (reference sequence). The CDR3 nucleotides are TGTGCCAGCAGCTCTGGGGGACAGGGGGTGAGCACTGAAGCTTTCTTT. Protein: CASSSGGQGVSTEAFF.

V usage is TRBV16 and J usage is TRBJ2-7; 7 bases line up with TRBD1. Germline values: CDR1 KGHSY, CDR2 FQNENV. Trimming removed 0 bases from V and 12 bases from J; junction bases left unmatched: 8. The CDR3 length is 13 residues. The CDR3 DNA reads as TGTGCCAGCAGCCAATCGGTCTCCCGACAGGGGTACTTC. Protein product: CASSQSVSRQGYF.

This chain links TRBV27 with TRBJ2-7; weak D call: TRBD1 (5 bases). Per the germline V gene, CDR1 is MNHEY and CDR2 is SMNVEV (reference sequence). This CDR3 comprises 14 residues. V lost 5 bases to trimming and J lost 2 bases, with 13 bases between them. This CDR3 reads CASSPAFRAYEQYF. The CDR3 region has the DNA TGTGCCAGCAGTCCCGCCTTCAGGGCCTACGAGCAGTACTTC.

This clone has a handful of counts. The chain joins TRBV4-1 to TRBJ1-5; 9 positions match TRBD1. The V gene end was trimmed by 6 bases and the J gene end by 0 bases; junction bases not matched to a gene: 9. CDR1 and CDR2 (germline): MGHRA, YSYEKL. The CDR3 has 17 amino acids. CDR3 protein: CASREGQGRDSNQPQHF. CDR3 nucleotide sequence: TGCGCCAGCAGAGAGGGACAGGGAAGGGATAGCAATCAGCCCCAGCATTTT.

The chain recombines TRBV5-1 with TRBJ2-7, with a tentative D call TRBD2 (5 bases). Germline assignment: CDR1 SGHRS and CDR2 YFSETQ. With 8 bases removed from V and 3 bases from J, the gap between germline ends came to 18 bases. This CDR3 spans 14 amino acids. The CDR3 sequence: CASKKRTEDYEQYF. For the CDR3, the DNA is TGCGCCAGTAAGAAGCGGACGGAAGACTACGAGCAGTACTTC.

The V call is TRBV28, the J call TRBJ1-1, with D uncertain. The germline V and J ends were trimmed by 6 bases and 4 bases, with 12 bases remaining between them. Germline assignment: CDR1 MDHEN and CDR2 SYDVKM. This CDR3 has 13 amino acids. This chain's CDR3 is CASSPVLGTEAFF. CDR3 in DNA: TGTGCCAGCAGCCCGGTTCTTGGCACTGAAGCTTTCTTT. The full variable domain, in which reference TRBV28 and TRBJ1-1 provide the parts outside the CDR3, is DVKVTQSSRYLVKRTGEKVFLECVQDMDHENMFWYRQDPGLGLRLIYFSYDVKMKEKGDIPEGYSVSREKKERFSLILESASTNQTSMYLCASSPVLGTEAFFGQGTRLTVV.

This chain links TRBV5-4 with TRBJ2-7, with D hard to call. Trimming shortened V by 0 bases and J by 1 base, and 8 bases separated the two germline ends. This CDR3 has 14 amino acids. The V gene's germline CDR1 is SGHNT and CDR2 YYREEE (reference sequence). In nucleotides, the CDR3 is TGTGCCAGCAGCTTGGTGACACCGTCCTACGAGCAGTACTTC. Protein: CASSLVTPSYEQYF.

The rearrangement links TRBV5-8 to TRBJ1-1; perhaps TRBD1 as D (6 bases). Trimming shortened V by 4 bases and J by 1 base, and 8 bases separated the two germline ends. CDR1 is SGHTS and CDR2 is YDEGEE in the germline V gene. The CDR3 runs 13 residues. CDR3 nucleotides: TGTGCCAGCAGCCTGACAGGGAACACTGAAGCTTTCTTT. This sequence encodes CASSLTGNTEAFF.

The chain links TRBV2 to TRBJ1-3; D gene uncertain. The CDR3 contains 13 residues. V was cut by 7 bases and J by 3 bases, with 10 bases left in between. CDR1 is SNHLY and CDR2 is FYNNEI in the germline V gene. The CDR3 reads CASTLTFGNTIYF. In DNA form, the CDR3 reads TGTGCCAGCACCCTTACGTTTGGAAACACCATATATTTT.

V is TRBV6-5 and J is TRBJ1-5; D is uncertain. Deletions cut 6 bases from V and 7 bases from J, with 13 bases between. The CDR3 sequence is 13 residues long. The germline gives CDR1 MNHEY, CDR2 SVGAGI. As DNA, the CDR3 is TGTGCCAGCAGAGCTACCTTGGACCAGCCCCAGCATTTT. The encoded protein is CASRATLDQPQHF.

The rearrangement uses TRBV30 and TRBJ1-6; 8 positions agree with TRBD1. CDR3 length: 15 amino acids. V was clipped by 1 base and J by 10 bases; unmatched bases: 9. The germline CDR1 and CDR2 sequences are GTSNPN and SVGIG (reference sequence). The CDR3 coding sequence is TGTGCCTGGAGTGAAGCCGCAGGGGGCGAGTCACCCCTCCACTTT. Its translation is CAWSEAAGGESPLHF. Combining the CDR3 with reference TRBV30 and TRBJ1-6 gives the whole variable domain SQTIHQWPATLVQPVGSPLSLECTVEGTSNPNLYWYRQAAGRGLQLLFYSVGIGQISSEVPQNLSASRPQDRQFILSSKKLLLSDSGFYLCAWSEAAGGESPLHFGNGTRLTVT.

V and J are TRBV10-3 and TRBJ1-5; 10 nucleotides agree with TRBD1. CDR1 is ENHRY and CDR2 is SYGVKD in the germline V gene. Trimming cost V 2 bases and J 5 bases; bases outside gene matches: 0. There are 14 residues in the CDR3. The CDR3 DNA reads as TGTGCCATCAGTGAGGGGACAGGGGATCAGCCCCAGCATTTT. As protein: CAISEGTGDQPQHF.

As to this clone: The same CDR3 can be traced to other DNA sequences in this sample. The genes are TRBV7-2 and TRBJ1-2; D ambiguous. This CDR3 has 13 residues. The germline V and J ends were trimmed by 1 base and 2 bases, with 5 bases remaining between them. Germline V gives CDR1 SGHTA, CDR2 FQGNSA. CDR3 sequence: CASSLGLNYGYTF. In DNA, the CDR3 is TGTGCCAGCAGCTTAGGGTTAAACTATGGCTACACCTTC.

The genes are TRBV27 and TRBJ1-4, with D possibly matching TRBD1 (6 bases). V shed 5 bases and J shed 7 bases, with 20 bases lying between them. Germline lookup yields CDR1 MNHEY and CDR2 SMNVEV (reference sequence). CDR3 length: 16 residues. The CDR3 DNA sequence: TGTGCCAGCAGTGCCCCGGGCAGGGGCGGAGGTGAAAAACTGTTTTTT. Amino acid sequence: CASSAPGRGGGEKLFF.

The gene calls are TRBV5-4 and TRBJ2-7, with 7 bases aligning to TRBD1. V shed 2 bases, J shed 1 base, and the junction held 9 bases outside the gene matches. CDR1 and CDR2 from the germline V gene are SGHNT and YYREEE (reference sequence). The CDR3 loop spans 16 amino acids. The CDR3 here is CASSLGSRQGSYEQYF. CDR3 bases: TGTGCCAGCAGCTTAGGATCGAGACAGGGATCCTACGAGCAGTACTTC.